In its sample, the clone carrying this T cell receptor beta chain was seen many times. No antigen is known for it. One base away lies a much larger clone, so this may be a sequencing read error. The CDR3 is made up of 11 amino acids. Germline V lookup: CDR1 DFQATT, CDR2 SNEGSKA (reference sequence). The sample is drawn from a study of breast tumors, draining lymph nodes, adjacent tissues. The study, taken as a whole, reports: The lymph node origin of tumor T cells was framed as consistent with a hypothesis, not demonstrated. The data were judged consistent with most tumor T cells coming from lymph node and expanding in tumor. Tumor TCR diversity was below lymph nodes but above nontumor tissue.

TCRdb re-analysed the multiplex PCR reads in MiXCR, keeping a single row per CDR3 protein. The repertoire consists of about 15,000 distinct CDR3 sequences, with 40% to 65% occurring once and the leading ten covering 16%. The chain uses TRBV20-1 and TRBJ2-7, with 9 bases matching TRBD2. The clonotype comes from a female donor with breast cancer. Some clones in this sample may be carry-over from other donors' samples. Source material: tumor-adjacent breast tissue. The CDR3 sequence: CSARAGGEQSF. In DNA, the CDR3 is TGCAGTGCTCGAGCGGGAGGCGAGCAGTCCTTC.